This TCR beta chain is drawn from a study of T cells in Graves' hyperthyroidism and ophthalmopathy. The CDR3 covers 14 residues. V was trimmed by 0 bases and J by 1 base, leaving 6 bases between them. Germline-derived CDR1 and CDR2 are LGHDT and YNNKEL (reference sequence). Findings and caveats of the study: Expanded thyroid clonotypes (above 0.001) were mostly also found in blood. It was a median about seven months before onset that the model predicted ophthalmopathy.

Amplified TCR beta CDR3 regions came from RNA transcripts. In the first-round RT-PCR of the TCR CDR3, the HTBI primer set was used. One entry per CDR3 protein results from TCRdb running MiXCR on the multiplex PCR reads. Of roughly 740,000 distinct CDR3 sequences in the sample, about a sixth were seen once. About this clonotype: The antigen is unknown.

This sequence joins TRBV3-1 and TRBJ1-1, with unresolved D. Sequencing was performed on blood. The receptor's source is a man younger than 30 with Graves' hyperthyroidism. CDR3 sequence: CASSQDRQNTEAFF. The CDR3 DNA sequence: TGTGCCAGCAGCCAAGATCGACAGAACACTGAAGCTTTCTTT.